Shown below are 27 T cell receptor beta chains from a single sample sequenced in a study of cytomegalovirus exposure and HLA in healthy donors. PCR involved 60 Vbeta and 13 Jbeta primers. The protocol was immunoSEQ multiplex PCR, while the TCRdb copy is restricted to in-frame clones and leaves out a portion. The table records approximately 100,000 clones, roughly 67% of them present only once. The sequenced sample consisted of PBMCs. The origin of the receptors is a man aged 40-49 years in good health and CMV-seronegative.

The V and J genes are TRBV10-3 and TRBJ2-1; 9 positions match TRBD1. The CDR3 extends over 15 amino acids. With V trimmed by 8 bases and J by 5 bases, 10 bases remained unmatched. Germline lookup yields CDR1 ENHRY and CDR2 SYGVKD. The CDR3 here is CAIRKQGQGDNEQFF. CDR3 bases: TGTGCCATCCGTAAGCAGGGACAGGGCGACAATGAGCAGTTCTTC.

This clone has only a few counts. This sequence joins TRBV5-1 and TRBJ2-1, with D maybe TRBD1 (5 bases). This CDR3 comprises 16 residues. Germline V gene lookup returns CDR1 SGHRS and CDR2 YFSETQ. The V end lost 0 bases, the J end lost 7 bases, and 17 bases lay between the germline ends. CDR3 bases: TGCGCCAGCAGCTTGGTGGGGCCTAATCCCGAAAATGAGCAGTTCTTC. Its protein product is CASSLVGPNPENEQFF. The variable domain in full, with the rest retrieved from reference TRBV5-1 and TRBJ2-1, is KAGVTQTPRYLIKTRGQQVTLSCSPISGHRSVSWYQQTPGQGLQFLFEYFSETQRNKGNFPGRFSGRQFSNSRSEMNVSTLELGDSALYLCASSLVGPNPENEQFFGPGTRLTVL.

This clone was picked up a small number of times. CDR3 amino acids: CASSLEADREAFF. In DNA form, the CDR3 reads TGCGCCAGCAGCTTGGAGGCAGACAGGGAAGCTTTCTTT. The chain carries TRBV5-1 and TRBJ1-1, with D possibly matching TRBD1 (6 bases). Germline CDR1 is SGHRS and CDR2 is YFSETQ. V was clipped by 0 bases and J by 8 bases, with 11 bases between them. The CDR3 runs to 13 residues.

As for this clone: One end of the junction is discordant with germline, which a read error may explain. V is TRBV6-5 and J is TRBJ1-5; possible D gene TRBD1, 5 bases. Germline V gene data show CDR1 as MNHEY and CDR2 as SVGAGI. The CDR3 loop spans 15 amino acids. The CDR3 is CASSYSYQGNQPQHF. The CDR3, as DNA: TGTGCCAGCAGCTACTCTTACCAGGGTAATCAGCCCCAGCATTTT.

This clone was detected only a few times. V usage is TRBV7-2 and J usage is TRBJ2-7; 11 bases are shared with TRBD2. The CDR3 sequence is 14 residues long. Germline lookup yields CDR1 SGHTA and CDR2 FQGNSA. V shed 5 bases and J 3 bases; nucleotides not matched to a gene: 3. CDR3 nucleotides: TGTGCCAGCAGCGTTAGCGGGGGGGACTACGAGCAGTACTTC. It specifies CASSVSGGDYEQYF.

The chain is built from TRBV6-6 and TRBJ2-3; D is uncertain. Between the trimmed V and J ends, which lost 4 bases and 1 base, there was a span of 9 bases. The CDR3 contains 14 residues. Germline CDR1 MNHNY, CDR2 SVGAGI (reference sequence). CDR3 sequence reads: CASSLGRRTDTQYF. CDR3 nucleotides: TGTGCCAGCAGTTTGGGCCGTCGCACAGATACGCAGTATTTT.

The genes are TRBV4-3 and TRBJ2-3, with TRBD1 as a possible D gene (6 bases). Germline-derived CDR1 and CDR2 are LGHNA and YSLEER. V was shortened by 5 bases and J by 2 bases, with 14 bases between the two germline ends. The CDR3 is made up of 15 amino acids. Here the CDR3 reads CASSLSRGPTDTQYF. The CDR3 DNA reads as TGCGCCAGCAGCTTGTCCAGGGGACCCACAGATACGCAGTATTTT.

The chain combines TRBV6-1 with TRBJ1-1; maybe TRBD1 (5 bases). The germline V and J ends were trimmed by 2 bases and 4 bases, with 8 bases remaining between them. This CDR3 spans 13 amino acids. From germline, CDR1 is MNHNS and CDR2 SASEGT. The CDR3 nucleotides are TGTGCCAGCAGTGAAAACAGGATCACTGAAGCTTTCTTT. Protein product: CASSENRITEAFF.

V usage is TRBV5-6 and J usage is TRBJ1-1; D is ambiguous. The germline V and J ends were trimmed by 0 bases and 6 bases, with 9 bases remaining between them. The CDR3 loop spans 13 amino acids. Per germline, CDR1 SGHDT and CDR2 YYEEEE. The CDR3 nucleotides are TGTGCCAGCAGCTTGGATGAGGGTGCTGAAGCTTTCTTT. This sequence encodes CASSLDEGAEAFF.

In this sample, this clone turned up once. The chain recombines TRBV13 with TRBJ1-1, with 9 nucleotides matching TRBD1. The germline V gene encodes CDR1 PRHDT and CDR2 FYEKMQ (reference sequence). Germline trimming cut 2 bases from V and 5 bases from J; bases unmatched to any gene: 9. The CDR3 is 16 amino acids. In nucleotides, the CDR3 is TGTGCCAGCAGCTTACCGGGAGGACAGGGGAGAACTGAAGCTTTCTTT. It specifies CASSLPGGQGRTEAFF.

The rearrangement joins TRBV5-1 to TRBJ2-3; no definite D call. The CDR3 runs to 14 residues. V was trimmed by 2 bases and J by 4 bases, leaving 11 bases between them. Germline V gene sequence: CDR1 SGHRS, CDR2 YFSETQ. This CDR3 is CASSFLGPPDTQYF. CDR3 bases: TGCGCCAGCAGCTTTCTGGGCCCCCCAGATACGCAGTATTTT.

The chain joins TRBV29-1 to TRBJ2-1, with D perhaps matching TRBD2 (5 bases). The V gene lost 7 bases and the J gene lost 9 bases, with 16 bases spanning the gap. There are 12 residues in the CDR3. The germline V gene encodes CDR1 SQVTM and CDR2 ANQGSEA. The CDR3 nucleotides read TGCAGCGGAGGGTTGGGGTCAGGTGAGCAGTTCTTC. It translates to CSGGLGSGEQFF.

V is TRBV6-4 and J is TRBJ1-1, with TRBD1 matching over 8 bases. Germline V gives CDR1 MRHNA, CDR2 SNTAGT. V dropped 3 bases and J dropped 9; count of bases not matched to a gene: 6. CDR3 length equals 13 residues. The CDR3 region is CASSESQGGKAFF. In DNA, the CDR3 is TGTGCCAGCAGTGAGTCACAGGGGGGCAAAGCTTTCTTT.

Notes on this clone: Other DNA sequences in the sample encode the same CDR3. The V call is TRBV5-6, the J call TRBJ1-4; 8 bases are a match to TRBD1. The junction had 3 bases not matched to a gene; V was cut back by 4 bases and J by 4 bases. This CDR3 has 14 amino acids. CDR1 and CDR2 from the germline V gene are SGHDT and YYEEEE. As DNA, the CDR3 is TGTGCCAGCAGCCCAGGACAGGGTAATGAAAAACTGTTTTTT. Translated, it gives CASSPGQGNEKLFF.

This chain joins TRBV12-5 and TRBJ2-1; 8 bases are a match to TRBD2. J was trimmed by 3 bases and V by 6 bases; bases with no gene match: 10. Germline V lookup: CDR1 LGHNT, CDR2 FRNRAP. The CDR3 spans 16 residues. For the CDR3, the DNA is TGTGCTAGTGGAATCTCGGGCGGGGGGATCTACAATGAGCAGTTCTTC. Translated: CASGISGGGIYNEQFF.

The CDR3: CASRSGTDRTYTYEQYF. In nucleotides, the CDR3 is TGTGCCAGCAGATCCGGGACAGATCGTACCTACACCTACGAGCAGTACTTC. J is TRBJ2-7 and V is TRBV28; TRBD1 matches at 7 bases. CDR1 and CDR2 from the germline V gene are MDHEN and SYDVKM. This CDR3 is 17 amino acids long. V was pared by 6 bases and J by 2 bases, with 16 bases of the junction left unmatched.

The V and J genes are TRBV7-9 and TRBJ1-2; 7 positions match TRBD1. V trimming: 5 bases; J trimming: 7 bases; junction bases outside the gene matches: 10. The CDR3 sequence is 14 residues long. Germline values: CDR1 SEHNR, CDR2 FQNEAQ (reference sequence). This CDR3 is CASSRATGMGGYTF. The CDR3 DNA follows: TGTGCCAGCAGCCGGGCGACAGGGATGGGTGGCTACACCTTC.

In DNA form, the CDR3 reads TGTGCCAGTAGTGACCCGACAGGGGGGCTCTACACCTTC. Amino acid sequence: CASSDPTGGLYTF. The chain uses TRBV19 and TRBJ1-2, with TRBD1 identical over 9 bases. The CDR3 is 13 residues long. The V segment lost 5 bases and the J segment 10 bases; nucleotides outside the gene matches: 8. Germline assignment: CDR1 LNHDA and CDR2 SQIVND (reference sequence).

This chain connects TRBV27 to TRBJ2-3, with D unresolved. This CDR3 region has 15 residues. Germline V lookup: CDR1 MNHEY, CDR2 SMNVEV (reference sequence). Trimming cost V 6 bases and J 2 bases, with 15 bases left between them. CDR3 sequence: CASRWLVPLTDTQYF. DNA of the CDR3: TGTGCCAGCAGATGGCTAGTGCCCCTCACAGATACGCAGTATTTT.

The chain carries TRBV19 and TRBJ1-5, with 7 bases aligning to TRBD1. The CDR3 length is 13 residues. Looked up from germline, CDR1 is LNHDA and CDR2 is SQIVND (reference sequence). V trimming: 4 bases; J trimming: 4 bases; junction bases outside the gene matches: 1. This CDR3 is CASSKDRNQPQHF. CDR3 DNA: TGTGCCAGTAGTAAGGACAGGAATCAGCCCCAGCATTTT.

This chain links TRBV7-9 with TRBJ2-7, with D maybe TRBD1 (6 bases). Germline CDR1 and CDR2: SEHNR and FQNEAQ (reference sequence). The CDR3 consists of 14 residues. V lost 1 base and J 2 bases, leaving 9 bases between the germline ends. This CDR3 reads CASSLGQATYEQYF. In DNA, the CDR3 is TGTGCCAGCAGCTTAGGACAGGCCACCTACGAGCAGTACTTC.

J is TRBJ2-4 and V is TRBV5-6, with D hard to call. The CDR3 loop spans 14 amino acids. Trimming stripped 0 bases from V and 5 bases from J, with 9 bases between. Germline V gene data show CDR1 as SGHDT and CDR2 as YYEEEE. This chain's CDR3 is CASSLDTVENIQYF. DNA for the CDR3: TGTGCCAGCAGCTTGGATACGGTAGAAAACATTCAGTACTTC.

The rearrangement joins TRBV7-9 to TRBJ2-1; 8 bases fit TRBD1. This CDR3 comprises 15 residues. Germline values: CDR1 SEHNR, CDR2 FQNEAQ (reference sequence). Losses at the gene ends were 3 bases for V and 1 base for J; bases not matched to a gene: 2. CDR3 coding DNA: TGTGCCAGCAGCTTTCGGGACAGGTCCTACAATGAGCAGTTCTTC. Its protein product is CASSFRDRSYNEQFF.

J is TRBJ1-1 and V is TRBV5-1, with D hard to call. CDR1 and CDR2 (germline): SGHRS, YFSETQ. The CDR3 sequence is 15 residues long. Trimming pared 3 bases from V and 1 base from J, leaving 13 bases between. CDR3 sequence reads: CASSSGSAGNTEAFF. In DNA, the CDR3 is TGCGCCAGCAGCTCGGGTTCGGCCGGGAACACTGAAGCTTTCTTT.

The chain uses TRBV6-1 and TRBJ1-2; D unresolved. Germline V gene data show CDR1 as MNHNS and CDR2 as SASEGT. V lost 2 bases and J 3 bases, leaving 10 bases between the germline ends. The CDR3 covers 14 residues. The CDR3 DNA reads TGTGCCAGCAGTGAATTTAGAGGGTACTATGGCTACACCTTC. The encoded protein is CASSEFRGYYGYTF.

This sequence joins TRBV11-2 and TRBJ1-2; D might be TRBD1 (6 bases). Germline V gene sequence: CDR1 SGHAT, CDR2 FQNNGV. V gave up 4 bases and J gave up 6 bases, with 12 bases separating them. This CDR3 contains 13 residues. The DNA of the CDR3 is TGTGCCAGCAGCTATAGGGGGGGGAATGGCTACACCTTC. It specifies CASSYRGGNGYTF.

The chain recombines TRBV6-7 with TRBJ1-5, with 9 nucleotides matching TRBD1. TRBV6-7 is known as an ORF, though its function is uncertain. V dropped 0 bases and J dropped 3; count of bases not matched to a gene: 12. The CDR3 covers 19 residues. For the CDR3, the DNA is TGTGCCAGCAGTTACTCGAGTGGGACAGGGAAGCTCAACAATCAGCCCCAGCATTTT. Its translation is CASSYSSGTGKLNNQPQHF.